These 29 T cell receptor gamma chains were sequenced from one sample in a study of γδ T cells in repeated Plasmodium falciparum infection. TCRdb re-called clones from the multiplex PCR reads using CATT. The top ten hold around a third of the sample, which has several thousand gamma-chain clones, approximately 3.4% seen once. Bulk repertoires came from Vgamma9/Vdelta2+ or Vdelta2-negative gammadelta T cells flow-sorted from PBMC. The specimen was gamma-delta T cells from blood. These receptors all come from a pool of human donors (malaria-infected and uninfected, not separated).

This clone was detected ten times or more. The chain carries TRGV9 and TRGJP. CDR1 is GITISATS and CDR2 is ISYDGTV in the germline V gene (reference sequence). The V and J ends lost 4 bases and 5 bases, in that order; junction bases with no gene match: 5. The CDR3 is 16 amino acids. The CDR3 spells CALWDVKELGKKIKVF. In nucleotides, the CDR3 is TGTGCCTTGTGGGACGTCAAAGAGTTGGGCAAAAAAATCAAGGTATTT.

This chain joins TRGV9 and TRGJ1 or TRGJ2. The J gene, not given by TCRdb, was assigned here from a germline match of the nucleotide sequence. The germline V gene encodes CDR1 GITISATS and CDR2 ISYDGTV (reference sequence). This CDR3 region has 14 residues. V was pared by 0 bases and J by 10 bases, with 12 bases of the junction left unmatched. The CDR3 DNA follows: TGTGCCTTGTGGGAGGTGCAAAGTCTCCGGAAGAAACTCTTT. Residues: CALWEVQSLRKKLF.

As regards this clone: This is likely an artifact of a read error, given a far larger clone one base away. For the V gene the call is TRGV5; the J gene has no call. This CDR3 comprises 12 residues. Germline V CDR1 and CDR2: VINAFY, YDVSNSKD. In nucleotides, the CDR3 is TGTGCCACCTGGGACAGGGCTTATAAGAAGCTCTTT. Translating it yields CATWDRAYKKLF.

Note on this clone: A read error is the likely source, as a far larger clone sits one nucleotide away. The sample contains more than one DNA sequence encoding this CDR3. DNA of the CDR3: TGTGCCTTGTGGGAGCCACATTACTATAAGAAACTCTTT. This sequence encodes CALWEPHYYKKLF. The chain employs TRGV9 and TRGJ1 or TRGJ2. As TCRdb names no J gene, one was assigned here on the basis of a DNA match to germline. From germline, CDR1 is GITISATS and CDR2 ISYDGTV (reference sequence). The CDR3 is made up of 13 amino acids.

This chain links TRGV9 with TRGJP. The J gene, missing from TCRdb, was assigned here through DNA to germline matching. The CDR3 covers 18 residues. The V and J ends lost 2 bases and 4 bases, in that order; junction bases with no gene match: 8. Germline lookup yields CDR1 GITISATS and CDR2 ISYDGTV (reference sequence). For the CDR3, the DNA is TGTGCCTTGTGGGAGGCAATCCTACAAGAGTTGGGCAAAAAAATCAAGGTATTT. Residues: CALWEAILQELGKKIKVF.

For this clone: For this DNA, TCRdb reports the protein of a much larger clone, which diverges at residue 12, most likely from a read error; the protein presented here is translated directly from the DNA. This chain joins TRGV9 and TRGJ1 or TRGJ2. Germline loops: CDR1 GITISATS, CDR2 ISYDGTV (reference sequence). CDR3 length equals 16 residues. The CDR3 here is CALWEVLPSDYHKKLF. The CDR3 coding sequence is TGTGCCTTGTGGGAGGTCCTCCCCTCGGATTATCATAAGAAACTCTTT.

This clone has a handful of counts. TCRdb records a much larger clone's protein for this DNA, with a difference at residue 3 that likely arises from a read error; the protein given is the translation of the DNA. The chain joins TRGV9 to TRGJP. The J gene, absent from TCRdb, was called here by matching the DNA to germline. The CDR3 contains 17 residues. CDR1 is GITISATS, CDR2 ISYDGTV, per germline (reference sequence). This chain's CDR3 is CAMWEVRFELGKKIKVF. In DNA, the CDR3 is TGTGCCATGTGGGAGGTGCGATTTGAGTTGGGCAAAAAAATCAAGGTATTT.

This clone was detected many times. With a far larger clone one base away, a read error is the likely cause. Additional DNA sequences in this sample encode the identical CDR3. This sequence joins TRGV9 and TRGJ1 or TRGJ2. The junction had 4 bases not matched to a gene; V was cut back by 3 bases and J by 2 bases. The CDR3 is 13 residues long. Germline CDR1 is GITISATS and CDR2 is ISYDGTV (reference sequence). In DNA, the CDR3 is TGTGCCTTGTGGGAGCCGCATTATTATAAGAAACTCTTT. It is translated as CALWEPHYYKKLF.

Comment on this clone: A far larger clone lies a single base away; this is likely a read error. Other DNA sequences of this sample code for an identical CDR3. This chain uses TRGV4 with TRGJP1. Assignment of the J gene here rests on matching the DNA to germline, because TCRdb gives none. In germline, CDR1 is EGSTGY, CDR2 YDSYTSSV. This CDR3 is 16 amino acids long. This CDR3 is CATWDGFHHTGWFKIF. The CDR3 DNA reads TGTGCCACTTGGGATGGGTTCCATCACACTGGTTGGTTCAAGATATTT.

In its sample, this clone was seen many times. The chain uses TRGV9 and TRGJP. CDR1 and CDR2 from the germline V gene are GITISATS and ISYDGTV (reference sequence). CDR3 length: 17 residues. The trim removed 1 base at V and 5 bases at J, leaving 5 bases unmatched. CDR3 in amino acids: CALWEVEEELGKKIKVF. The CDR3 bases are TGTGCCTTGTGGGAGGTTGAGGAAGAGTTGGGCAAAAAAATCAAGGTATTT.

This clone was observed at least ten times. The TCRdb protein, from a much larger clone, departs from this DNA's translation at residue 4, likely by read error; the protein shown derives from the DNA. Other DNA sequences in the sample encode the same CDR3. The rearrangement links TRGV4 to TRGJP1. TCRdb leaves out the J gene; it was filled in here by matching the DNA to germline. Germline-derived CDR1 and CDR2 are EGSTGY and YDSYTSSV. The CDR3 length is 17 residues. The CDR3 loop reads CATRDGRPYTTGWFKIF. The CDR3 bases are TGTGCCACCCGGGATGGGCGGCCATATACCACTGGTTGGTTCAAGATATTT.

For this clone: Because the CDR3's place on the DNA is in doubt, the DNA is left out and the CDR3 is given as listed by TCRdb. The V segment is TRGV9, and no J call was made. Germline CDR1 reads GITISATS; CDR2 reads ISYDGTV (reference sequence). Ends included, the CDR3 has 32 residues. The CDR3 sequence: CALWETRIIIRNSLGVEQHLLSQVSIGRIQHF.

For this clone: The protein held in TCRdb is that of a much larger clone and does not match this DNA's translation at residue 3, likely because of a read error; the protein shown is translated from the DNA. The rearrangement joins TRGV3 to TRGJ1 or TRGJ2. The germline V gene encodes CDR1 VTNTFY and CDR2 YDVSTARD (reference sequence). This CDR3 region has 13 residues. CDR3: CAAWDRRRYKKLF. CDR3 DNA sequence: TGTGCCGCCTGGGACAGGCGTCGGTATAAGAAACTCTTT.

In this sample, this clone turned up a few times. TCRdb pairs this DNA with a much larger clone's protein that differs at residue 10, likely a read error; the protein shown was translated from the DNA. In DNA, the CDR3 is TGTGCCTTGTGGGAGGCCCCCCGGGAAGACAAAAAAATCAAGGTATTT. Translation: CALWEAPREDKKIKVF. The J gene is TRGJP, the V gene TRGV9. The J gene, left out of TCRdb, was set here by checking the DNA against germline. Germline V gene sequence: CDR1 GITISATS, CDR2 ISYDGTV (reference sequence). CDR3 length: 16 amino acids. The V segment lost 2 bases and the J segment 15 bases; nucleotides outside the gene matches: 13.

The V gene is TRGV9, the J gene TRGJP. TCRdb is silent on the J gene; assignment here came from matching the DNA to germline. With V trimmed by 2 bases and J by 7 bases, 14 bases remained unmatched. CDR1 is GITISATS, CDR2 ISYDGTV, per germline (reference sequence). There are 19 residues in the CDR3. CDR3 DNA: TGTGCCTTGTGGGAGGCCCAATATGTTCAGGAGTTGGGCAAAAAAATCAAGGTATTT. Protein sequence: CALWEAQYVQELGKKIKVF.

This clone is medium-sized by share. One base away lies a much larger clone, so this may be a sequencing read error. This chain joins TRGV9 and TRGJP. Per germline, CDR1 GITISATS and CDR2 ISYDGTV (reference sequence). J was trimmed by 5 bases and V by 2 bases; bases with no gene match: 3. The CDR3 spans 16 residues. The CDR3 loop reads CALWEAEELGKKIKVF. CDR3 nucleotides: TGTGCCTTGTGGGAGGCTGAAGAGTTGGGCAAAAAAATCAAGGTATTT.

This clone was found a few times. With a far larger clone one base away, a read error is the likely cause. Different DNA sequences within this sample yield the same CDR3. The chain employs TRGV9 and TRGJP. No J segment appears in TCRdb, so it was assigned here by matching the sequence to germline. The CDR3 contains 17 residues. Germline V gene data show CDR1 as GITISATS and CDR2 as ISYDGTV (reference sequence). Written as DNA, the CDR3 is TGTGCCCTGTGGGAGGTGCGTTTGGAGTTGGGCAAAAAAATCAAGGTATTT. This codes for CALWEVRLELGKKIKVF.

The table lists this clone with a few counts. TCRdb's listed protein matches a much larger clone and diverges from this DNA's translation at residue 3, likely through a read error; the protein shown comes from the DNA. CDR3 DNA sequence: TGTGCCGCCTGGGACAAGGCGTCGGGTTATTATAAGAAACTCTTT. Amino acid sequence: CAAWDKASGYYKKLF. V is TRGV5 and J is TRGJ1 or TRGJ2. No J segment appears in TCRdb, so it was assigned here by matching the sequence to germline. In germline, CDR1 is VINAFY, CDR2 YDVSNSKD. The CDR3 consists of 15 residues.

Many counts were recorded for this clone. A far larger clone is off by one base, so a read error is likely. Other nucleotide sequences from this sample produce the same CDR3. This chain links TRGV9 with TRGJ1 or TRGJ2. As TCRdb names no J gene, one was assigned here on the basis of a DNA match to germline. Germline V lookup: CDR1 GITISATS, CDR2 ISYDGTV (reference sequence). CDR3 size: 13 residues. For the CDR3, the DNA is TGTGCCCTGTGGGAGCCACATTATTATAAGAAACTCTTT. Encoded protein: CALWEPHYYKKLF.

A note on this clone: This likely reflects a read error, since a far larger clone is one base away. The limits of the CDR3 on the DNA are not certain, so only TCRdb's listed CDR3 is given. Here the V gene is TRGV9, but the J gene went uncalled. Germline V CDR1 and CDR2: GITISATS, ISYDGTV (reference sequence). The CDR3 has 28 residues if both end residues are counted. CDR3 amino acids: CALFPLRNSLAVEQHLLSQVSIGRVQHF.

As regards this clone: TCRdb assigns this DNA the protein of a much larger clone, which departs from its translation at residue 12; this likely reflects a read error, and the protein shown comes from translating the DNA. This sequence joins TRGV9 and TRGJP. CDR1 and CDR2 (germline): GITISATS, ISYDGTV (reference sequence). The CDR3 runs to 15 residues. The CDR3 nucleotides read TGTGCCTTGTGGAAGCGTGAGTTGGGCAAAAAAGTCAAGGTATTT. This codes for CALWKRELGKKVKVF.

This clone was found many times. A read error is the likely source, as a far larger clone sits one nucleotide away. Other DNA sequences in the same sample also yield this CDR3. The chain's CDR3 is CALWEPELGKKIKVF. CDR3 sequence (DNA): TGTGCCCTGTGGGAGCCAGAGTTGGGCAAAAAAATCAAGGTATTT. The genes are TRGV9 and TRGJP. Germline CDR1 reads GITISATS; CDR2 reads ISYDGTV (reference sequence). CDR3 size: 15 residues.

As to this clone: For this DNA, TCRdb reports the protein of a much larger clone, which diverges at residue 3, most likely from a read error; the protein presented here is translated directly from the DNA. The chain joins TRGV4 to TRGJ1 or TRGJ2. This CDR3 region has 13 residues. Germline CDR1 reads EGSTGY; CDR2 reads YDSYTSSV. Written as DNA, the CDR3 is TGTGCCTCCTGGGATTCGAATTATTATAAGAAACTCTTT. It yields the protein CASWDSNYYKKLF.

The chain employs TRGV9 and TRGJP1. Assignment of the J gene here rests on matching the DNA to germline, because TCRdb gives none. Looked up from germline, CDR1 is GITISATS and CDR2 is ISYDGTV (reference sequence). The junction had 7 bases not matched to a gene; V was cut back by 0 bases and J by 3 bases. The CDR3 is 16 residues long. CDR3 nucleotide sequence: TGTGCCTTGTGGGAGGTGCGTGGCTCCACTGGTTGGTTCAAGATATTT. This translates into CALWEVRGSTGWFKIF.

In this sample, this clone turned up many times. The chain joins TRGV3 to TRGJP2. Assignment of the J gene here rests on matching the DNA to germline, because TCRdb gives none. J gave up 5 bases and V 0 bases, and 6 bases lay outside the gene matches. Germline CDR1 VTNTFY, CDR2 YDVSTARD (reference sequence). The CDR3 has 15 residues. This CDR3 is CATWDRPGSDWIKTF. The DNA for the CDR3 is TGTGCCACCTGGGACAGGCCTGGCAGTGATTGGATCAAGACGTTT.

Comments on this clone: A read error likely explains why the TCRdb protein, taken from a much larger clone, differs from this DNA's translation at residue 14; the protein shown is translated from the DNA. The chain has TRGV9 and TRGJ1 or TRGJ2. TCRdb does not report a J gene; here it was assigned by matching the DNA to germline references. The CDR3 has 17 residues. Germline V lookup: CDR1 GITISATS, CDR2 ISYDGTV (reference sequence). Written as DNA, the CDR3 is TGTGCCTTGTGGGAGGTGACATGTCCGGGGAATTATTATGAGAAACTCTTT. It specifies CALWEVTCPGNYYEKLF.

This clone was counted only a few times. This sequence is one base from a far larger clone and is likely a read error. Other nucleotide sequences in the sample specify the same CDR3. The chain carries TRGV9 and TRGJP. TCRdb records no J gene; here it was assigned by comparing the DNA to germline. This CDR3 comprises 19 residues. Germline trimming cut 3 bases from V and 4 bases from J; bases unmatched to any gene: 12. The germline CDR1 and CDR2 sequences are GITISATS and ISYDGTV (reference sequence). The chain's CDR3 is CALWETARPQELGKKIKVF. In DNA, the CDR3 is TGTGCCTTGTGGGAGACGGCTCGTCCTCAAGAGTTGGGCAAAAAAATCAAGGTATTT.

The table lists this clone with many counts. This chain connects TRGV9 to TRGJP. The J gene comes from matching the DNA to germline here; TCRdb lacks it. The J segment lost 9 bases and the V segment lost 0 bases, leaving 11 bases of the junction unmatched. Germline V gene sequence: CDR1 GITISATS, CDR2 ISYDGTV (reference sequence). This CDR3 is built from 18 residues. For the CDR3, the DNA is TGTGCCTTGTGGGAGGTGCCGGGGTACGGGTTGGGCAAAAAAATCAAGGTATTT. The encoded protein is CALWEVPGYGLGKKIKVF.

In its sample, this clone was seen a few times. The protein held in TCRdb is that of a much larger clone and does not match this DNA's translation at residue 8, likely because of a read error; the protein shown is translated from the DNA. The gene calls are TRGV9 and TRGJP. CDR3 length equals 15 residues. The germline V gene has CDR1 GITISATS and CDR2 ISYDGTV (reference sequence). The CDR3 protein is CALWKREFGKKIKVF. In DNA form, the CDR3 reads TGTGCCTTGTGGAAGCGTGAGTTTGGCAAAAAAATCAAGGTATTT.